The sequence of this TCR beta chain was determined in a study of T cell changes during pregnancy in multiple sclerosis (dated by TCRdb to about 2019). Some background on the complete study: The study examined how the T cell repertoire changed over the course of pregnancy in women with multiple sclerosis.

Library preparation used the immunoSEQ multiplex PCR assay. Here the immuneACCESS table is served through TCRdb, limited to in-frame sequences with V and J called. Missing clones are a known gap in these copies; in checked studies unresolved V genes cover under half, and the rest lacks a known reason. The sample yields more than 85,000 clones; 94% were counted once. Together, the top ten hold approximately 1.6% of the sample. The CDR3 contains 14 residues, cysteine and phenylalanine counted. Only the CDR3 part of the read is kept: 42 bases, read in frame from the first base. Looking up the germline V gene yields CDR1 SGHTA and CDR2 FQGNSA. V gives up 5 bases and J gives up 3 bases, and the segment between their germline ends measures 14 bases. About this clone itself: Its cognate antigen has yet to be identified. There are no base qualities to consult, and no much larger clone falls within one base. This sample includes further DNA sequences coding for the same CDR3.

The chain is assembled from TRBV7-2 and TRBJ2-7; TRBD2 could be the D gene, as 5 bases match. The TCR comes from a female donor in good health, enrolled as a control in a pregnancy study. Specimen: peripheral blood, collected after pregnancy. CDR3 loop: CASSLGPGNYEQYF. The DNA sequence is TGTGCCAGCAGCCTAGGGCCGGGGAACTACGAGCAGTACTTC. With the portions outside the CDR3 filled from the reference TRBV7-2 and TRBJ2-7 genes, the complete variable region becomes GAGVSQSPSNKVTEKGKDVELRCDPISGHTALYWYRQSLGQGLEFLIYFQGNSAPDKSGLPSDRFSAERTGGSVSTLTIQRTQQEDSAVYLCASSLGPGNYEQYFGPGTRLTVT.